These T cell receptor beta chains were read from a single sample in a study of early T cells in non-severe SARS-CoV-2 infection. MiXCR, applied by TCRdb to the 5' RACE reads, yields one record per CDR3 protein. The sample lists over 20,000 distinct CDR3 sequences, about 5% occurring once. Sequences were obtained from whole blood. Receptors originate from an adult who was a healthcare worker with PCR-confirmed SARS-CoV-2 infection or an uninfected control (not recorded which). Each CDR3 is given with its conserved first and last residue. The D gene is left open where the match is weak.

.,TRBJ2-2,TRBV14,CASSLRQGTGELFF
.,TRBJ2-1,TRBV6-4,CASSDSGWGLHNEQFF
.,TRBJ1-3,TRBV2,CASTKRAGNTIYF
.,TRBJ2-5,TRBV5-1,CASSLLAEETQYF
.,TRBJ1-1,TRBV25-1,CASSDTRDVAFF
.,TRBJ1-5,TRBV28,CASSLFWGAGSNQPQHF
.,TRBJ2-3,TRBV12-3/TRBV12-4,CASSLSTVGTDTQYF
.,TRBJ2-5,TRBV11-2,CASSFGQETQYF
.,TRBJ2-3,TRBV10-2,CASSVTWDTQYF
.,TRBJ2-2,TRBV3-1,CASSKRGSSTGELFF
TRBD2,TRBJ2-3,TRBV20-1,CSAISGGFTDTQYF
TRBD1,TRBJ2-7,TRBV28,CASNVPGQGVYEQYF
.,TRBJ1-1,TRBV19,CASSISAASTEAFF
TRBD1,TRBJ2-2,TRBV6-2/TRBV6-3,CASSLGQLNTGELFF
.,TRBJ2-6,TRBV6-6,CASSYSRPGANVLTF
.,TRBJ2-1,TRBV11-2,CASSGTETSSYNEQFF
TRBD1,TRBJ1-4,TRBV7-3,CASSSTGSGNEKLFF
.,TRBJ2-7,TRBV14,CASSQDWGLAYEQYF
.,TRBJ2-1,TRBV5-5,CASSPSDSYNEQFF
.,TRBJ2-7,TRBV12-3/TRBV12-4,CASSSCWAPCPYEQYF
TRBD1,TRBJ2-1,TRBV14,CASSLPRDRGHNEQFF
.,TRBJ1-3,TRBV4-2,CASSQRQGISGNTIYF
.,TRBJ2-5,TRBV11-3,CASSLGGAGQETQYF
TRBD2,TRBJ2-1,TRBV9,CASSVVGTSGGPYNEQFF
TRBD1,TRBJ2-1,TRBV11-2,CASSSRDRGRAEQFF
.,TRBJ2-3,TRBV27,CASSLEGSVQSTDTQYF
TRBD1,TRBJ1-1,TRBV15,CATSNPGQGFVSGLRGTEAFF
.,TRBJ2-5,TRBV2,CASGVQETQYF
.,TRBJ2-1,TRBV19,CASSIVLPRMDEQSF
.,TRBJ1-5,TRBV6-2/TRBV6-3,CASSYSNRGARQPQHF
.,TRBJ1-1,TRBV3-1,CASSHPGSNTEAFF
TRBD1,TRBJ1-4,TRBV5-6,CASSLPGPGQGRNEKLFF
TRBD1,TRBJ2-4,TRBV5-6,CASWFYRGDKNIQYF
.,TRBJ2-1,TRBV19,CASSVDRYNEQFF
TRBD1,TRBJ1-1,TRBV6-2/TRBV6-3,CASTESGGETEAFF
.,TRBJ1-4,TRBV10-2,CASRIRAEEKLFF
.,TRBJ1-5,TRBV5-1,CASSSQPQTDSNQPQHF
TRBD2,TRBJ2-1,TRBV6-2/TRBV6-3,CASSYWWRRGEYNEQFF
TRBD1,TRBJ2-7,TRBV7-9,CASSPGQGTEQYF
TRBD1,TRBJ1-1,TRBV20-1,CSARGTGRTEAFF
.,TRBJ2-7,TRBV10-1,CASKRDMSSYEQYF
TRBD1,TRBJ1-2,TRBV7-3,CASSQTGAYGYTF
.,TRBJ2-5,TRBV3-1,CASSQDLVWTQYF
TRBD1,TRBJ1-1,TRBV3-1,CASTTTGGTEAFF
TRBD1,TRBJ2-7,TRBV27,CASSSPRTGSYEQYF
TRBD1,TRBJ2-1,TRBV28,CASSFWTGAPPPYNEQFF
.,TRBJ2-7,TRBV18,CASSPPGGARRYEQYF
TRBD2,TRBJ2-1,TRBV4-3,CASSQHWGGSYNEQFF
.,TRBJ1-4,TRBV7-2,CASSLISGDEKLFF
.,TRBJ2-5,TRBV11-2,CASSSDRATWETQYF
TRBD1,TRBJ2-1,TRBV5-1,CASSLGQVMTYNEQFF
.,TRBJ2-2,TRBV5-4,CASSLGRGPTGELFF